Here is one T cell receptor beta chain with its context. Use of 60 Vbeta and 13 Jbeta primers characterized the PCR. Sequenced by immunoSEQ multiplex PCR; TCRdb stores in-frame clones only, minus some. The listing contains fewer than 130,000 clones. The sample originates from a study of cytomegalovirus exposure and HLA in healthy donors. The CDR3 loop spans 14 amino acids. CDR1 and CDR2 from the germline V gene are SGHRS and YFSETQ. The ends were cut back, 0 bases at V and 1 base at J, with 7 bases in the middle. V and J are TRBV5-1 and TRBJ1-2; D unclear. The TCR originated in a man aged 45 to 65 in good health and CMV-seronegative. Input material: PBMCs. CDR3 sequence reads: CASSLDRDNYGYTF. CDR3 DNA sequence: TGCGCCAGCAGCTTGGACAGAGATAACTATGGCTACACCTTC. The whole variable domain, remainder taken from reference TRBV5-1 and TRBJ1-2, is KAGVTQTPRYLIKTRGQQVTLSCSPISGHRSVSWYQQTPGQGLQFLFEYFSETQRNKGNFPGRFSGRQFSNSRSEMNVSTLELGDSALYLCASSLDRDNYGYTFGSGTRLTVV.